This TCR beta chain appears in the sequencing data of a study of early T cells in non-severe SARS-CoV-2 infection. The CDR3 has 15 amino acids. Trimming cost V 5 bases and J 4 bases; bases outside gene matches: 10. Germline CDR1 is MNHEY and CDR2 is SMNVEV (reference sequence). This clonotype was picked up a small number of times. TCRdb recomputed calls from the 5' RACE reads with MiXCR, one row per CDR3 protein. The data hold roughly 100,000 distinct CDR3 sequences, with roughly 14% observed a single time. The chain has TRBV27 and TRBJ1-2; TRBD1 matches at 7 bases. The clonotype was recovered from an adult who was a healthcare worker with PCR-confirmed SARS-CoV-2 infection or an uninfected control (not recorded which). Sequenced: whole blood. CDR3: CASSPRPTGSYGYTF. The CDR3 DNA is TGTGCCAGCAGTCCCCGACCGACAGGGAGCTATGGCTACACCTTC.